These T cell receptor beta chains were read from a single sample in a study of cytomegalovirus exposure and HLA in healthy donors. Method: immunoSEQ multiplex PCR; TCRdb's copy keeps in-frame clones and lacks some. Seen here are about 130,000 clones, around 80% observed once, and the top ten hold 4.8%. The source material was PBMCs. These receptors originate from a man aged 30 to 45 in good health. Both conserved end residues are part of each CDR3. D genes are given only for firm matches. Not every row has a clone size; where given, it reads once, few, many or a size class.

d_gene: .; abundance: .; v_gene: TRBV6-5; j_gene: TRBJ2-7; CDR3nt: TGTGCCAGCAGTCCCCTTCTTCAGACATTCCACGAGCAGTACTTC; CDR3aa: CASSPLLQTFHEQYF
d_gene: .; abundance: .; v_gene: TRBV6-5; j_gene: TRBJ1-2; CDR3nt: TGTGCCAGCAGGGAGGGACTCTTTGGCTACACCTTC; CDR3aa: CASREGLFGYTF
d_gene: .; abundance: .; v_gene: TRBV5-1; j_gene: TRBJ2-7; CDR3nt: TGCGCCAGCAGCTTGGATGCGGAATACGAGCAGTACTTC; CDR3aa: CASSLDAEYEQYF
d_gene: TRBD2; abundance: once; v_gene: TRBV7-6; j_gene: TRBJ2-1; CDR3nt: TGTGCCAGCAGTCCGGCTAGCGGCACTTACAATGAGCAGTTCTTC; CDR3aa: CASSPASGTYNEQFF
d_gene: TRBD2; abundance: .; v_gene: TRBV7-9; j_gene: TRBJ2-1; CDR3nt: TGTGCCAGCAGTCACCCACTAGCGGGAGCCCGGGATGAGCAGTTCTTC; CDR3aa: CASSHPLAGARDEQFF
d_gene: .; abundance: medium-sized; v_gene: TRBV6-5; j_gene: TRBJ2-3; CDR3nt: TGTGCCAGCAGCCGCAGGGGAACAGATACGCAGTATTTT; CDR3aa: CASSRRGTDTQYF
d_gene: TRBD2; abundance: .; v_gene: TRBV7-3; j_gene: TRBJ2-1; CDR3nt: TGTGCCAGCAGCTTCAGTACTAGCGAGTACAATGAGCAGTTCTTC; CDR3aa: CASSFSTSEYNEQFF
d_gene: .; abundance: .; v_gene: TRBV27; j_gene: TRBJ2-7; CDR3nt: TGTGCCAGCGCCTCCAACCGGGACATACTTTACGAGCAGTACTTC; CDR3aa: CASASNRDILYEQYF
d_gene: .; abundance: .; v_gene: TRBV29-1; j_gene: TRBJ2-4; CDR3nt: TGCAGCGTTTATAACAGTTTAGCCAAAAACATTCAGTACTTC; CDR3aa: CSVYNSLAKNIQYF
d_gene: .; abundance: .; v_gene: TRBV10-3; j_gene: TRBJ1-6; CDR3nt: TGTGCCATCAGGGACTCTAATTCACCCCTCCACTTT; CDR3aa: CAIRDSNSPLHF
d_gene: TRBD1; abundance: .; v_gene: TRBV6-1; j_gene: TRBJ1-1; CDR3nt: TGTGCCAGCAGTGTACAGGGGCAGGGCACTGAAGCTTTCTTT; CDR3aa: CASSVQGQGTEAFF
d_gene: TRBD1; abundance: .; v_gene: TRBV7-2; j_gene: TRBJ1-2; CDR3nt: TGTGCCAGCAGCTTCCGGACAGGGCTCGTCACCTTC; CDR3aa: CASSFRTGLVTF
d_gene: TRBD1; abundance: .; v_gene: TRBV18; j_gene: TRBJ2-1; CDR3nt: TGTGCCAGCTCACCGAAAGAGGGGACAGGCTACAATGAGCAGTTCTTC; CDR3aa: CASSPKEGTGYNEQFF
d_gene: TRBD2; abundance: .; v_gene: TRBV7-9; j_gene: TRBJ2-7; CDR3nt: TGTGCCAGCAGCTCGGGACTAGATCCCTACGAGCAGTACTTC; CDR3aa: CASSSGLDPYEQYF
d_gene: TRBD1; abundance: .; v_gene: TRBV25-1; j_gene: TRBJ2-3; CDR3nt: TGTGCCAGCAGCCTAGGACAGGTCACAGATACGCAGTATTTT; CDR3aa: CASSLGQVTDTQYF
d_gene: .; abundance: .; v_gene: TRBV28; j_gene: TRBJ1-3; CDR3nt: TGTGCCAGCAGTATGAGGCGGGGAGCGGGAAACACCATATATTTT; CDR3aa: CASSMRRGAGNTIYF
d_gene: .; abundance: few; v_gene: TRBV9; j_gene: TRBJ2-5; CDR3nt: TGTGCCAGCAGCGTAGAGGGGGAGACCCAGTACTTC; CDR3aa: CASSVEGETQYF
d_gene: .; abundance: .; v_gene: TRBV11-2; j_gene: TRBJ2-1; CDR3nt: TGTGCCAGCAGCTTAAAGGACCCCACAAGCGGTTTATACAATGAGCAGTTCTTC; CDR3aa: CASSLKDPTSGLYNEQFF
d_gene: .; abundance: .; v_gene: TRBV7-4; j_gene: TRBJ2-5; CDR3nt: TGTGCCAGCAGCTTGGGAACTGTAGCGGCGGCGGAGACCCAGTACTTC; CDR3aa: CASSLGTVAAAETQYF
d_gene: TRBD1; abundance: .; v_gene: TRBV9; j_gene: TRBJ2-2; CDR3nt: TGTGCCAGCAGCCTCAGGACAGGGTCTGACACCGGGGAGCTGTTTTTT; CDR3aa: CASSLRTGSDTGELFF
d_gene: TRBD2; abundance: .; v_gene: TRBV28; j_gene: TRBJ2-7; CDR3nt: TGTGCCAGCAGTCAGTACCCCCGCGGGGGGCGGGATTCCTACGAGCAGTACTTC; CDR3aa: CASSQYPRGGRDSYEQYF
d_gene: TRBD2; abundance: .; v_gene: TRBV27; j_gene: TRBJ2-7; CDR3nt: TGTGCCAGCAGACCGGCCGGGACTAGCGGGAGCTCGCGCGAGCAGTACTTC; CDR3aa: CASRPAGTSGSSREQYF
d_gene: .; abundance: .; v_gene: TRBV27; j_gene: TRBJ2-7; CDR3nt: TGTGCCAGCAGTCCCACCCCCTACGAGCAGTACTTC; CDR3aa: CASSPTPYEQYF
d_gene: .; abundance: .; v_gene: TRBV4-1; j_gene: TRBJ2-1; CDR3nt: TGCGCCAGCAGCCAAGATCAATGGGGCGGGGCTCCTGGGGAGTTCTTC; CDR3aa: CASSQDQWGGAPGEFF
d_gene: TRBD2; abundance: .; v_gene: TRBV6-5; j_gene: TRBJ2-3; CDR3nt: TGTGCCAGCAGTTACAGGACTAGCGGAGCTGATACGCAGTATTTT; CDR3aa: CASSYRTSGADTQYF
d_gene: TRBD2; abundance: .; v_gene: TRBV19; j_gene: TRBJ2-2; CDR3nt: TGTGCCAGTAGTAGGCTAGCGGGTACCGGGGAGCTGTTTTTT; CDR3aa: CASSRLAGTGELFF
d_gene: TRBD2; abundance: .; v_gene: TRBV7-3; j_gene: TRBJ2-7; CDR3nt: TGTGCCAGCACCCCAACTAGCGGGACCTACGAGCAGTACTTC; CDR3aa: CASTPTSGTYEQYF
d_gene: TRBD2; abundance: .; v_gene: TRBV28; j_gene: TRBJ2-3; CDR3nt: TGTGCCAGCAGTTTAAGCGGGGGGTCGGATACGCAGTATTTT; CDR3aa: CASSLSGGSDTQYF